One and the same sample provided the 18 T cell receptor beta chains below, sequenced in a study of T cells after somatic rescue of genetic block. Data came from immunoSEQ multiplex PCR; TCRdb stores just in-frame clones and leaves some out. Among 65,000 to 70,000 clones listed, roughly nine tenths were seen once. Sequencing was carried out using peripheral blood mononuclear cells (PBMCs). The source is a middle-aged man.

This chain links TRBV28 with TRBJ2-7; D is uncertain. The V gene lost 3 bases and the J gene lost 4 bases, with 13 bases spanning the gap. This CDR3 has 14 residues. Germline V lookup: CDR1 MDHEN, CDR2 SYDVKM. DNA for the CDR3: TGTGCCAGCAGTTTGTCGCTCACCTTTTACGAGCAGTACTTC. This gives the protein CASSLSLTFYEQYF.

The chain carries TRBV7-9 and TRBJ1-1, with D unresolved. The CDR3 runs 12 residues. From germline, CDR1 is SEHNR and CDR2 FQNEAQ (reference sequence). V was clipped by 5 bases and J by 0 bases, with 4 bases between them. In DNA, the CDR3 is TGTGCCAGCAGCCTAATGAACACTGAAGCTTTCTTT. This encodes CASSLMNTEAFF. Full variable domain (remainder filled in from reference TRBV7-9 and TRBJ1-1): DTGVSQNPRHKITKRGQNVTFRCDPISEHNRLYWYRQTLGQGPEFLTYFQNEAQLEKSRLLSDRFSAERPKGSFSTLEIQRTEQGDSAMYLCASSLMNTEAFFGQGTRLTVV.

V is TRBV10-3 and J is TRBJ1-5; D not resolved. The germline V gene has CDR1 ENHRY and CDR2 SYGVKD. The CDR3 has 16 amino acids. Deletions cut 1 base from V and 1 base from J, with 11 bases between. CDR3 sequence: CAISEFQGSSNQPQHF. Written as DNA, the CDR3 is TGTGCCATCAGTGAGTTTCAAGGGTCCAGCAATCAGCCCCAGCATTTT.

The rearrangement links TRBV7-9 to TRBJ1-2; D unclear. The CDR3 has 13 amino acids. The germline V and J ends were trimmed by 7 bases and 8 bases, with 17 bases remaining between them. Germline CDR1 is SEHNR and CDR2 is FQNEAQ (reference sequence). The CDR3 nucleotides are TGTGCCAGCAACCCCAAAAGCGGTTTCGGCTACACCTTC. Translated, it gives CASNPKSGFGYTF.

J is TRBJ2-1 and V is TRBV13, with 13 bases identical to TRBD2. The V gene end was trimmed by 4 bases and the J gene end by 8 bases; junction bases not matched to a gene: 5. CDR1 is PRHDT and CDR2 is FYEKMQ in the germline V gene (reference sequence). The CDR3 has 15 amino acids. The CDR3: CASSWGTSGVHEQFF. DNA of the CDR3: TGTGCCAGCAGCTGGGGGACTAGCGGGGTACATGAGCAGTTCTTC.

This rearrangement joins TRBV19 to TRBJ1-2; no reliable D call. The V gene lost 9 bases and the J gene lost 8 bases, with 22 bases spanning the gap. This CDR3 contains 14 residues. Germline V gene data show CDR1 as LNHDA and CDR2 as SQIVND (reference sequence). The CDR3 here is CASSLVGQYRGYTF. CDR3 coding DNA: TGTGCCAGCTCTCTGGTAGGGCAGTACCGCGGCTACACCTTC. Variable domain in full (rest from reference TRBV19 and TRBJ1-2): DGGITQSPKYLFRKEGQNVTLSCEQNLNHDAMYWYRQDPGQGLRLIYYSQIVNDFQKGDIAEGYSVSREKKESFPLTVTSAQKNPTAFYLCASSLVGQYRGYTFGSGTRLTVV.

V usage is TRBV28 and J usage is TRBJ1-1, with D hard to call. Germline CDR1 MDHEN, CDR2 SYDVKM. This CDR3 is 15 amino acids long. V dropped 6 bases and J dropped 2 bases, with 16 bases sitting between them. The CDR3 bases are TGTGCCAGCAGCGTAAAGGCTGCTCGAAACACTGAAGCTTTCTTT. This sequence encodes CASSVKAARNTEAFF.

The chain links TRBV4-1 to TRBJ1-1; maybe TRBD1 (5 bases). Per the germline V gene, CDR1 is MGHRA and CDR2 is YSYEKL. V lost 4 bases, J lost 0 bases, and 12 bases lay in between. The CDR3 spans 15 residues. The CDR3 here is CASSPEQEMNTEAFF. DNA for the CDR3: TGCGCCAGCAGCCCCGAACAGGAGATGAACACTGAAGCTTTCTTT.

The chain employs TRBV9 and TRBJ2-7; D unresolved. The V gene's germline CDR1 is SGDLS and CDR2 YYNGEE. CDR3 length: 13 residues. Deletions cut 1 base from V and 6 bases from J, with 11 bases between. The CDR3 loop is CASSVRARTEQYF. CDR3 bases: TGTGCCAGCAGCGTACGAGCCCGGACCGAGCAGTACTTC.

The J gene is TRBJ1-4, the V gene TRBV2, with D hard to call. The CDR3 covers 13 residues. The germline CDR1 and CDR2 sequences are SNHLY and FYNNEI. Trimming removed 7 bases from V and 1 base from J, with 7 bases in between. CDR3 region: CASTRVTNEKLFF. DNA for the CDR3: TGTGCCAGCACGAGAGTAACTAATGAAAAACTGTTTTTT.

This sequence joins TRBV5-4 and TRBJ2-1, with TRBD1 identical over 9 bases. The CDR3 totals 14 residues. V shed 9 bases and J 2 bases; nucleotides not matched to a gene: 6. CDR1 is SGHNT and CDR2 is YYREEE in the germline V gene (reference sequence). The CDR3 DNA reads TGTGCCATCGGGACAGGGCAGCCCTACAATGAGCAGTTCTTC. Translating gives CAIGTGQPYNEQFF.

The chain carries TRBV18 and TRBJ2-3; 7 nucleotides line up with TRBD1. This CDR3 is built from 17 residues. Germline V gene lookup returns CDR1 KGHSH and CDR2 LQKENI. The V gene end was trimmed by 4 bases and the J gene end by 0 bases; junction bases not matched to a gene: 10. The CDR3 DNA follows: TGTGCCAGCTCACAGACTCCCGGGACAGCAAGCACAGATACGCAGTATTTT. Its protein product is CASSQTPGTASTDTQYF.

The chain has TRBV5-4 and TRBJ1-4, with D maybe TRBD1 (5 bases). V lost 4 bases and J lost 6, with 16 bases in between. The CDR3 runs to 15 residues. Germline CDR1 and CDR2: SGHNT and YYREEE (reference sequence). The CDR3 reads CASSIGPPGDEKLFF. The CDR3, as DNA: TGTGCCAGCAGCATCGGGCCCCCGGGGGATGAAAAACTGTTTTTT.

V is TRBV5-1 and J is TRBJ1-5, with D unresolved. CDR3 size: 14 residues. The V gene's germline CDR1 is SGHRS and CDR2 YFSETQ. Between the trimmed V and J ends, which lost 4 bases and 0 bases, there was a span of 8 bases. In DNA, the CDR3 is TGCGCCAGCAGCCCTGGGGATAGCAATCAGCCCCAGCATTTT. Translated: CASSPGDSNQPQHF.

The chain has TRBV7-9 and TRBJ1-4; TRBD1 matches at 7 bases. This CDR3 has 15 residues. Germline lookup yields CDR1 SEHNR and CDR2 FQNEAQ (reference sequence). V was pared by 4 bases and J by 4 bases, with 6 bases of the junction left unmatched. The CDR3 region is CASSYLGQNNEKLFF. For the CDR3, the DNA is TGTGCCAGCAGCTACCTGGGACAGAATAATGAAAAACTGTTTTTT.

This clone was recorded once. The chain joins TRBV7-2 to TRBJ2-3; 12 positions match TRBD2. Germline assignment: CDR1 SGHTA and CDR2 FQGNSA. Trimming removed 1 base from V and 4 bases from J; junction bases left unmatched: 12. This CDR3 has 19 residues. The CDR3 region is CASSLGLLAGGPSADTQYF. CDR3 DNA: TGTGCCAGCAGCTTAGGTCTACTAGCGGGGGGCCCTTCGGCAGATACGCAGTATTTT.

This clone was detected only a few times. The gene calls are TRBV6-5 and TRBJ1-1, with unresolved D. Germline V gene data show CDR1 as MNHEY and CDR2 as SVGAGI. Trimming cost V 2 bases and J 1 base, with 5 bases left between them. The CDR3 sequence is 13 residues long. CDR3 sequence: CASSYSKNTEAFF. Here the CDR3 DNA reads TGTGCCAGCAGTTACAGCAAGAACACTGAAGCTTTCTTT.

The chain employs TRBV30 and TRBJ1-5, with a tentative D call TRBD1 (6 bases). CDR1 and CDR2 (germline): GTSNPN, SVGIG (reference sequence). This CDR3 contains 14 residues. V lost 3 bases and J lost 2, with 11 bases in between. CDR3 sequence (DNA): TGTGCCTGGAGCTGGGGGCGCGGCAATCAGCCCCAGCATTTT. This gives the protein CAWSWGRGNQPQHF.